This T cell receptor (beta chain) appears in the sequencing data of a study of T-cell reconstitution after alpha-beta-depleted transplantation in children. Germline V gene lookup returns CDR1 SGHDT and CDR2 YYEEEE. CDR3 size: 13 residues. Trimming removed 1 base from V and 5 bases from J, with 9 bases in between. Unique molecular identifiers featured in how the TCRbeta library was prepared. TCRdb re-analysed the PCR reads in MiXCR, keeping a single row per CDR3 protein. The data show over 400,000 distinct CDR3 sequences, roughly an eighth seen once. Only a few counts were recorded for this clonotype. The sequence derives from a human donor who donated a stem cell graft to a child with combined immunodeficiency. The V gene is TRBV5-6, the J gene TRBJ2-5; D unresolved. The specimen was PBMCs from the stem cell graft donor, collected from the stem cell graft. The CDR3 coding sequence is TGTGCCAGCAGCTTGTTAAGGGCGGAGACCCAGTACTTC. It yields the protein CASSLLRAETQYF.